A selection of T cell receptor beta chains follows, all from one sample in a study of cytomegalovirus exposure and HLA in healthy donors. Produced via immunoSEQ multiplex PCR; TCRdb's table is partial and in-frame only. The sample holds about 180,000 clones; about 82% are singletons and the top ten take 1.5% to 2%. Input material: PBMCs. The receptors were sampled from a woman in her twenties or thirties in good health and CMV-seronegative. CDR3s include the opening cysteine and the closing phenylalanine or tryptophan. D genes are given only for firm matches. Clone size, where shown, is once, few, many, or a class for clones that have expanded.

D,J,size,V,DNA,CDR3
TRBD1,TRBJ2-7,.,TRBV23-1,TGCGCCAGCAGTCAATCGGTGGGTTTGGGACAGGGGACCGGTCGGACCTACGAGCAGTACTTC,CASSQSVGLGQGTGRTYEQYF
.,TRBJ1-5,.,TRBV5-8,TGTGCCAGCAGCTTGGGCGGCAGCGGCAATCAGCCCCAGCATTTT,CASSLGGSGNQPQHF
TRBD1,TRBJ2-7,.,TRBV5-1,TGCGCCAGCAGCTTATACGGGACAGGGAACAACGAGCAGTACTTC,CASSLYGTGNNEQYF
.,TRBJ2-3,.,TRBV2,TGTGCCACGGCTGTAGGGGCAGATACGCAGTATTTT,CATAVGADTQYF
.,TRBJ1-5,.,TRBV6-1,TGTGCCAGCAATAGCGGGACGGAATATCAGCCCCAGCATTTT,CASNSGTEYQPQHF
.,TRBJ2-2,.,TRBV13,TGTGCCAGCACCCGGGCCGGGGAGCTGTTTTTT,CASTRAGELFF
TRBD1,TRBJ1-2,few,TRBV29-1,TGCAGCGTTGCCAGGGGGTTTTTGGGGTTGGCTGGCTACACCTTC,CSVARGFLGLAGYTF
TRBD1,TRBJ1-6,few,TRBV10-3,TGTGCCATCAGTGAGTCTTCGGCCCTGGGACAGCCCAATTCACCCCTCCACTTT,CAISESSALGQPNSPLHF
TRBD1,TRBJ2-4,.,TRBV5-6,TGTGCCAGCAGCGATCGGACAGGGACGGCCAAAAACATTCAGTACTTC,CASSDRTGTAKNIQYF
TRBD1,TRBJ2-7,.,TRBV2,TGTGCCAGCAGGAGCAGCCGCCGGGACAGGGACCACGAGCAGTACTTC,CASRSSRRDRDHEQYF
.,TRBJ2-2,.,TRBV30,TGTGCCTGGAGTTTTTTTGGGACTTCAAACACCGGGGAGCTGTTTTTT,CAWSFFGTSNTGELFF
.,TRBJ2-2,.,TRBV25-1,TGTGCCAGCAGTGACCCCAGGGTGGCCGGGGAGCTGTTTTTT,CASSDPRVAGELFF
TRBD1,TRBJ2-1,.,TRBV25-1,TGTGCCAGCATTTCTCCAGGGGGCGGTGAGCAGTTCTTC,CASISPGGGEQFF
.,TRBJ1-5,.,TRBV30,TGTGCCTGGAGTGTACGAAGGGGGAATAGCAATCAGCCCCAGCATTTT,CAWSVRRGNSNQPQHF
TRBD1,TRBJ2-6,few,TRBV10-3,TGTGCCATCAGTCTTACAGGGGGCTCTGGGGCCAACGTCCTGACTTTC,CAISLTGGSGANVLTF
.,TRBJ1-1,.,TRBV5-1,TGCGCCAGCAGCTTGAGGGAGCAGACTGAAGCTTTCTTT,CASSLREQTEAFF
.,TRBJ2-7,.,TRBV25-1,TGTGCCAGCAGTGAATTTCGGGGATTTGCCGGCGAGCAGTACTTC,CASSEFRGFAGEQYF
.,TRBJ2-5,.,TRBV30,TGTGCCTGGATGAGGCAAAAAGAGACCCAGTACTTC,CAWMRQKETQYF
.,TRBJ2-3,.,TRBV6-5,TGTGCCAGCAGGCTTCTACCCCGAGGAGATACGCAGTATTTT,CASRLLPRGDTQYF
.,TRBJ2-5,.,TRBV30,TGTGCCTGGAGTAGAGCGTTGAGGCAGCAGTACTTC,CAWSRALRQQYF
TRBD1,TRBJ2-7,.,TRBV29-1,TGCAGCGTTGTAGGTGGACAGGGGTCGACCGAGCAGTACTTC,CSVVGGQGSTEQYF
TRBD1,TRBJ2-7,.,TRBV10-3,TGTGCCATCAGTAACCGGGACAGCTCCTACGAGCAGTACTTC,CAISNRDSSYEQYF
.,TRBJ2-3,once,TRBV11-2,TGTGCCAGCAGCCCGTACACAGATACGCAGTATTTT,CASSPYTDTQYF
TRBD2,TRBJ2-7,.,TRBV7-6,TGTGCCAGCAGCTCGGGACTCTCCCTCCCCGGGCGCGGGGGGATCTACGAGCAGTACTTC,CASSSGLSLPGRGGIYEQYF
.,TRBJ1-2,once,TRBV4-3,TGCGCCAGCAGCCAAGCCCAATGGGGGGGCGCCTATGGCTACACCTTC,CASSQAQWGGAYGYTF
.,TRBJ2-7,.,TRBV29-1,TGCAGCGTTGAAGTTTCAACCTACGAGCAGTACTTC,CSVEVSTYEQYF
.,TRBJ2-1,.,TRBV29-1,TGCATCAGAGTAGACAGTAAAATAAAAGACTCCTACAATGAGCAGTTCTTC,CIRVDSKIKDSYNEQFF
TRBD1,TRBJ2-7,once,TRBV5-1,TGCGCCAGCAGCGAGGCGACAGGGTACGAGCAGTACTTC,CASSEATGYEQYF
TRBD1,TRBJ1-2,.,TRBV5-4,TGTGCCAGCAGCCCCCAGGGGGACTATGGCTACACCTTC,CASSPQGDYGYTF
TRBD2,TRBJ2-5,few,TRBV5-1,TGCGCCAGCAGCTTGGTTAGCGGGGCCGATCAAGAGACCCAGTACTTC,CASSLVSGADQETQYF
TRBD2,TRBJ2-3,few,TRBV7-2,TGTGCCAGCAGCTTACAGGGACTAGCGGGGGTGGTTACGCAGTATTTT,CASSLQGLAGVVTQYF
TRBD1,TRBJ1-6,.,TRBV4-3,TGCGCCAGCAGCCCACTTGGACAGGTCCCGGGCTCCTATAATTCACCCCTCCACTTT,CASSPLGQVPGSYNSPLHF
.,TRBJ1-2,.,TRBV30,TGTGCCTGGAGTTGGGTCCGTACGGCAGGGAAATACTATGGCTACACCTTC,CAWSWVRTAGKYYGYTF
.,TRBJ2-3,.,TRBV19,TGTGCCAGTAGTATAGCGGGGGGCGGCACAGATACGCAGTATTTT,CASSIAGGGTDTQYF
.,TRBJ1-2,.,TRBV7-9,TGTGCCAGCAGCTTCTCCCGCAGGGAGGACGGCTACACCTTC,CASSFSRREDGYTF
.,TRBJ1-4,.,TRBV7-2,TGTGCCAGCAGCTTAGCGCCATTAAGCGGAGGGAGGACTAATGAAAAACTGTTTTTT,CASSLAPLSGGRTNEKLFF
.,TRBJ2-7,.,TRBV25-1,TGTGCCAGCAAAGGGGACTCCTACGAGCAGTACTTC,CASKGDSYEQYF
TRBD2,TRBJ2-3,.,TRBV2,TGTGCCAGCAGTGAAGGGGCTAGCGGGGGACCCACAGATACGCAGTATTTT,CASSEGASGGPTDTQYF
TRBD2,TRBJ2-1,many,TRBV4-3,TGCGCCAGCAGCCAAGAGACGGGGGGGTCCTACAATGAGCAGTTCTTC,CASSQETGGSYNEQFF
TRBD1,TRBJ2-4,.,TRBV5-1,TGCGCCAGCAGCTTCGTCGGAGCACAGGGGGGAAACATTCAGTACTTC,CASSFVGAQGGNIQYF
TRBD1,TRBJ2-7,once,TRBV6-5,TGTGCCAGCAGTTACTCGACAGGGGCTCGTACTTACGAGCAGTACTTC,CASSYSTGARTYEQYF
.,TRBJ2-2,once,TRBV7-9,TGTTCCAGCAGCCCCCGGGTAATCGGGGAGCTGTTTTTT,CSSSPRVIGELFF
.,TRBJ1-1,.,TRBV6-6,TGTGCCAGCAATTTAGTGAACACTGAAGCTTTCTTT,CASNLVNTEAFF
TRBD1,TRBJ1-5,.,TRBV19,TGTGCCACTACACCAACGGCAGGGGGCGAACAGCCCCAGCATTTT,CATTPTAGGEQPQHF
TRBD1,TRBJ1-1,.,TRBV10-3,TGTGCCATCAGCGGTGGGACAGGCAGGGATGACACTGAAGCTTTCTTT,CAISGGTGRDDTEAFF
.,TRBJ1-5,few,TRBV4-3,TGCGCCAGCAGCTCCTCCGTATGGGGCAGGGTAGGCCCCAATCAGCCCCAGCATTTT,CASSSSVWGRVGPNQPQHF
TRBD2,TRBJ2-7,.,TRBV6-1,TGTGCCAGCAGCGCCCTAGCGGTCGGGGCCTACGAGCAGTACTTC,CASSALAVGAYEQYF
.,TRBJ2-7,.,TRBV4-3,TGCGCCAGCAGCCAAGAAGGCAGGGGTCCAAGCTACGAGCAGTACTTC,CASSQEGRGPSYEQYF
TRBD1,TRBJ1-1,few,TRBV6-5,TGTGCCAGCACCGATACAGGGGTTACTGAAGCTTTCTTT,CASTDTGVTEAFF
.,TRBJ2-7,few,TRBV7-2,TGTGCCAGCAGCTTAATCGGGTTTTACCCTTTGGAGCAGTACTTC,CASSLIGFYPLEQYF
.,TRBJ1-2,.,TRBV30,TGTGCCTGGAGCGCTCTCGGGGTTAACTATGGCTACACCTTC,CAWSALGVNYGYTF
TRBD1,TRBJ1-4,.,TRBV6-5,TGTGCCAGCAACAAACAGGGGGCGCATGAAAAACTGTTTTTT,CASNKQGAHEKLFF